This T cell receptor (beta chain) was sequenced for a study of T cell responses to AZD1222 COVID-19 vaccine. Study-wide points: Repertoires in all cases were sampled only once the peak T cell response had passed.

Germline V CDR1 and CDR2: MNHEY, SVGAGI. The CDR3 sequence is 14 residues long. V gave up 2 bases and J gave up 11 bases; unmatched junction bases: 11. In the case of this clone: What it binds is unknown.

The method was immunoSEQ multiplex PCR; TCRdb's version includes in-frame clones alone and lacks a portion of them. The sample contains around 130,000 clones, roughly 90% of which appear only once. This specimen was peripheral blood, taken 28 days after the second AZD1222 dose. The sequence was obtained from an adult who received the AZD1222 COVID-19 vaccine. This chain links TRBV6-5 with TRBJ2-5; 7 nucleotides agree with TRBD1. The CDR3 region is CASSYGLDRINQYF. The CDR3 coding sequence is TGTGCCAGCAGTTACGGACTGGACAGGATAAATCAGTACTTC.